This is a list of T cell receptor beta chains from one sample in a study of vaccination effects on CD4 cells after COVID-19. This table comes from immunoSEQ multiplex PCR, and its TCRdb copy is limited to in-frame clones, with some not included. This sample has tens of thousands of clones, with roughly 75% found just once. No antigen has been identified for these receptors. The starting material was CD4+ T cells from PBMCs cultured without peptide, obtained after COVID-19 vaccination. The receptors here all came from a human donor who received a COVID-19 vaccine. The CDR3 runs from the conserved cysteine through the conserved F or W. The D gene is left open where the match is weak. Clone sizes are given selectively: once, few, many, or a class where the clone is expanded.

d_call | clone_size | j_call | v_call | cdr3_nt | cdr3_aa
TRBD1 | - | TRBJ1-4 | TRBV11-2 | TGTGCCAGCCTACAGGGGCGAGGTTCAACTAATGAAAAACTGTTTTTT | CASLQGRGSTNEKLFF
- | - | TRBJ1-6 | TRBV10-2 | TGCGCCAGCAGTCCATCAGGGGCTTCACCCCTCCACTTT | CASSPSGASPLHF
TRBD1 | - | TRBJ1-4 | TRBV4-1 | TGCGCCAGCAGCCAGGACAGGCGTTCGGGCACTAATGAAAAACTGTTTTTT | CASSQDRRSGTNEKLFF
TRBD1 | - | TRBJ2-1 | TRBV28 | TGTGCCAGCAGTTTCGGCAGGGGGTCCTACAATGAGCAGTTCTTC | CASSFGRGSYNEQFF
TRBD1 | - | TRBJ1-5 | TRBV28 | TGTGCCAGCAGTTTGGGACAGGTGGGAGATCAGCCCCAGCATTTT | CASSLGQVGDQPQHF
- | - | TRBJ1-1 | TRBV5-6 | TGTGCCAGCAGCTTGGCTCCAAACACTGAAGCTTTCTTT | CASSLAPNTEAFF
- | once | TRBJ1-2 | TRBV12-3/TRBV12-4 | TGTGCCAGCAGTTTAGGGGGGGCTGGGGGCTACACCTTC | CASSLGGAGGYTF
- | few | TRBJ1-3 | TRBV30 | TGTGCCTGGAGTTCTCATTCAGGGTCTGGAAACACCATATATTTT | CAWSSHSGSGNTIYF
- | once | TRBJ1-6 | TRBV6-5 | TGTGCCAGCAGCTTCCCCGGGGCAGGGGCTTCACCCCTCCACTTT | CASSFPGAGASPLHF
- | - | TRBJ2-3 | TRBV24-1 | TGTGCCACCAGTGATTTGCAAACAGGGATCGGTGATACGCAGTATTTT | CATSDLQTGIGDTQYF
- | few | TRBJ1-5 | TRBV7-2 | TGTGCCAGCAGCTACGACGGCGGCAATCAGCCCCAGCATTTT | CASSYDGGNQPQHF
- | - | TRBJ1-2 | TRBV7-2 | TGTGCCAGCAGCTTTTCTCCTATAGCTAACTATGGCTACACCTTC | CASSFSPIANYGYTF
TRBD2 | - | TRBJ2-4 | TRBV4-2 | TGTGCCAGCAGCCGCGGACTAGCGGGGGGCCAATCCATTCAGTACTTC | CASSRGLAGGQSIQYF
- | - | TRBJ2-3 | TRBV7-2 | TGTGCCAGCAGCTTAGATGGGGTCATCACAGATACGCAGTATTTT | CASSLDGVITDTQYF
- | once | TRBJ2-1 | TRBV7-6 | TGTGCCAGCAGCTCGACGCAGGGTTCCCACAATGAGCAGTTCTTC | CASSSTQGSHNEQFF